Listed here are 32 T cell receptor beta chains from one sample, sequenced in a study of T cells of healthy individuals. Each CDR3 protein gets one entry after TCRdb re-called the 5' RACE reads with MiXCR. The table records 65,000 to 90,000 distinct CDR3 sequences, approximately 4.7% of them present only once. These receptors were collected from a female donor in good health.

This clonotype was detected ten times or more. CDR3 protein: CASIPSGLTLGNEQFF. The CDR3 DNA reads as TGTGCCAGCATTCCCTCGGGCCTTACACTGGGAAATGAGCAGTTCTTC. This chain connects TRBV7-9 to TRBJ2-1, with D unresolved. Trimming took 7 bases from V and 7 from J, leaving 23 bases between them. The germline CDR1 and CDR2 sequences are SEHNR and FQNEAQ (reference sequence). The CDR3 consists of 16 residues.

This clonotype was counted ten times or more. The chain has TRBV14 and TRBJ2-7, with TRBD2 identical over 10 bases. Germline CDR1 SGHDN, CDR2 FVKESK. V was clipped by 2 bases and J by 9 bases; unmatched bases: 4. This CDR3 is 13 amino acids long. The chain's CDR3 is CASSQTSGMVQYF. The CDR3 region has the DNA TGTGCCAGCAGCCAAACTAGCGGGATGGTGCAGTACTTC. The full variable domain, completed using reference TRBV14 and TRBJ2-7, is EAGVTQFPSHSVIEKGQTVTLRCDPISGHDNLYWYRRVMGKEIKFLLHFVKESKQDESGMPNNRFLAERTGGTYSTLKVQPAELEDSGVYFCASSQTSGMVQYFGPGTRLTVT.

This clonotype appeared many times. The J gene is TRBJ2-4, the V gene TRBV20-1; 7 bases match TRBD1. Trimming cost V 5 bases and J 5 bases; bases outside gene matches: 3. The CDR3 covers 12 residues. The germline gives CDR1 DFQATT, CDR2 SNEGSKA (reference sequence). DNA for the CDR3: TGCAGTGCTGCTGGGACAGAAAACATTCAGTACTTC. Amino acid sequence: CSAAGTENIQYF.

This clonotype was detected many times. CDR3 in DNA: TGTGCCAGCAGCTGGGGGGGCGGGAGCTCCTACGAGCAGTACTTC. This translates into CASSWGGGSSYEQYF. The chain carries TRBV5-4 and TRBJ2-7; maybe TRBD2 (7 bases). CDR1 is SGHNT, CDR2 YYREEE, per germline (reference sequence). Trimming left V 3 bases short and J 0 bases short, with 13 bases between. The CDR3 runs 15 residues. Full variable domain (remainder filled in from reference TRBV5-4 and TRBJ2-7): ETGVTQSPTHLIKTRGQQVTLRCSSQSGHNTVSWYQQALGQGPQFIFQYYREEENGRGNFPPRFSGLQFPNYSSELNVNALELDDSALYLCASSWGGGSSYEQYFGPGTRLTVT.

This clonotype was detected a few times. The V call is TRBV6-6, the J call TRBJ2-7; no definite D call. The germline V gene encodes CDR1 MNHNY and CDR2 SVGAGI (reference sequence). Trimming cost V 7 bases and J 3 bases, with 10 bases left between them. The CDR3 consists of 12 residues. The CDR3 nucleotides read TGTGCCAGCACCCCGGATGGCTACGAGCAGTACTTC. Its translation is CASTPDGYEQYF.

The table lists this clonotype with many counts. This chain connects TRBV4-1 to TRBJ1-1, with TRBD1 as a possible D gene (5 bases). The CDR3 extends over 15 amino acids. Between the trimmed V and J ends, which lost 0 bases and 5 bases, there was a span of 13 bases. From germline, CDR1 is MGHRA and CDR2 YSYEKL. CDR3 DNA sequence: TGCGCCAGCAGCCAAGATGGGAGGGGAAGGACTGAAGCTTTCTTT. This encodes CASSQDGRGRTEAFF.

This clonotype was counted ten times or more. V is TRBV6-2 or TRBV6-3 and J is TRBJ1-2; 9 bases agree with TRBD1. This CDR3 has 12 residues. Germline values: CDR1 MNHEY, CDR2 SVGEGT. The junction had 0 bases not matched to a gene; V was cut back by 8 bases and J by 2 bases. Written as DNA, the CDR3 is TGTGCCAGCGGACAGGGGAACTATGGCTACACCTTC. Protein: CASGQGNYGYTF.

This clonotype was seen many times. The J gene is TRBJ2-1, the V gene TRBV7-9; a weak D match, TRBD1 (6 bases). V lost 2 bases to trimming and J lost 9 bases, with 17 bases between them. The CDR3 runs 15 residues. CDR1 is SEHNR and CDR2 is FQNEAQ in the germline V gene (reference sequence). The CDR3 is CASSLTGGGWSEQFF. DNA for the CDR3: TGTGCCAGCAGCTTAACTGGGGGCGGTTGGAGTGAGCAGTTCTTC.

CDR3 in DNA: TGTGCCAGCAGCGAAGTCCCGGGACAGGGGCGGGGGACTGAAGCTTTCTTT. This sequence encodes CASSEVPGQGRGTEAFF. This rearrangement joins TRBV9 to TRBJ1-1; 10 bases map to TRBD1. CDR3 length: 17 amino acids. The ends lost 3 bases at V and 5 bases at J; junction bases unmatched: 13. Germline assignment: CDR1 SGDLS and CDR2 YYNGEE.

The rearrangement joins TRBV28 to TRBJ1-5, with D hard to call. Between the trimmed V and J ends, which lost 4 bases and 0 bases, there was a span of 7 bases. CDR3 length: 14 amino acids. Germline CDR1 and CDR2: MDHEN and SYDVKM. As DNA, the CDR3 is TGTGCCAGCAGTTCGCCAGCTAGCAATCAGCCCCAGCATTTT. It translates to CASSSPASNQPQHF.

This clonotype was counted ten times or more. This rearrangement joins TRBV27 to TRBJ2-1, with a possible D match to TRBD2 (6 bases). CDR1 MNHEY and CDR2 SMNVEV come from the germline V gene (reference sequence). The CDR3 sequence is 16 residues long. V lost 2 bases and J lost 1, with 12 bases in between. The CDR3 loop reads CASSLVGRGSYNEQFF. CDR3 coding DNA: TGTGCCAGCAGTTTAGTCGGGAGAGGATCCTACAATGAGCAGTTCTTC.

The CDR3 loop is CASSLVGYRGSNQPQHF. The DNA for the CDR3 is TGTGCCAGCAGTTTAGTGGGATACAGGGGGAGCAATCAGCCCCAGCATTTT. The V call is TRBV12-3 or TRBV12-4, the J call TRBJ1-5, with 8 bases matching TRBD1. V trimming: 1 base; J trimming: 1 base; junction bases outside the gene matches: 6. This CDR3 region has 17 residues.

This clonotype was observed many times. CDR3 region: CASSQEPTSGPPRLAQYF. The CDR3 region has the DNA TGCGCCAGCAGCCAAGAACCGACTAGCGGGCCCCCGAGGCTGGCCCAGTACTTC. This rearrangement joins TRBV4-1 to TRBJ2-5; TRBD2 matches 10 bases. This CDR3 is 18 amino acids long. The trim removed 0 bases at V and 9 bases at J, leaving 16 bases unmatched. Germline loops: CDR1 MGHRA, CDR2 YSYEKL.

This clonotype was detected only a few times. The chain combines TRBV7-2 with TRBJ2-3; D may be TRBD1 or TRBD2 (5 bases each). The CDR3 runs to 16 residues. Trimming removed 1 base from V and 12 bases from J, with 23 bases in between. Germline V gene sequence: CDR1 SGHTA, CDR2 FQGNSA. The CDR3 is CASSLVAGPRAVAQYF. DNA for the CDR3: TGTGCCAGCAGCTTAGTTGCAGGGCCGAGGGCAGTAGCTCAGTATTTT.

This clonotype came up a few times. This CDR3 is CASSLRSGNTIYF. As DNA, the CDR3 is TGTGCCAGCAGTTTAAGGTCTGGAAACACCATATATTTT. This chain links TRBV27 with TRBJ1-3; D remains ambiguous. Germline CDR1 and CDR2: MNHEY and SMNVEV (reference sequence). Deletions cut 2 bases from V and 1 base from J, with 3 bases between. The CDR3 covers 13 residues.

This clonotype was observed a few times. V usage is TRBV5-4 and J usage is TRBJ2-1, with TRBD2 identical over 13 bases. This CDR3 is 16 amino acids long. The V gene's germline CDR1 is SGHNT and CDR2 YYREEE (reference sequence). The V and J ends lost 5 bases and 8 bases, in that order; junction bases with no gene match: 10. The CDR3 bases are TGTGCCAGCAGAAGGGGACTAGCGGGAAAGGTATATGAGCAGTTCTTC. Protein sequence: CASRRGLAGKVYEQFF.

The chain joins TRBV20-1 to TRBJ1-6; 7 bases are a match to TRBD1. The CDR3 totals 17 residues. Germline CDR1 and CDR2: DFQATT and SNEGSKA (reference sequence). J gave up 0 bases and V 6 bases, and 11 bases lay outside the gene matches. For the CDR3, the DNA is TGCAGTGCAGGGGGACAGTCGGACAGCTCCTATAATTCACCCCTCCACTTT. Protein: CSAGGQSDSSYNSPLHF.

There are a few counts of this clonotype. The chain recombines TRBV5-1 with TRBJ2-7; D call uncertain. CDR3 length: 14 residues. Trimming shortened V by 2 bases and J by 2 bases, and 11 bases separated the two germline ends. Germline lookup yields CDR1 SGHRS and CDR2 YFSETQ. CDR3 in amino acids: CASSFDGPTYEQYF. In DNA, the CDR3 is TGCGCCAGCAGCTTTGACGGGCCAACCTACGAGCAGTACTTC.

This clonotype was counted ten times or more. This chain joins TRBV5-1 and TRBJ2-3; 8 bases map to TRBD2. Germline V gene lookup returns CDR1 SGHRS and CDR2 YFSETQ. J was trimmed by 6 bases and V by 2 bases; bases with no gene match: 8. CDR3 length: 15 amino acids. In DNA, the CDR3 is TGCGCCAGCAGCTTTAGAGCGGGAGAAACCGATACGCAGTATTTT. Translating gives CASSFRAGETDTQYF.

The sample holds many counts of this clonotype. The CDR3 sequence is CASRKSGTGTYNEQFF. CDR3 sequence (DNA): TGTGCCAGCAGAAAGTCCGGGACTGGGACCTACAATGAGCAGTTCTTC. The J gene is TRBJ2-1, the V gene TRBV7-2; D might be TRBD2 (6 bases). Germline V CDR1 and CDR2: SGHTA, FQGNSA. Trimming stripped 6 bases from V and 2 bases from J, with 17 bases between. The CDR3 loop spans 16 amino acids. The entire variable domain, with the rest obtained from reference TRBV7-2 and TRBJ2-1, is as follows: GAGVSQSPSNKVTEKGKDVELRCDPISGHTALYWYRQSLGQGLEFLIYFQGNSAPDKSGLPSDRFSAERTGGSVSTLTIQRTQQEDSAVYLCASRKSGTGTYNEQFFGPGTRLTVL.

This clonotype was seen a few times. The gene calls are TRBV27 and TRBJ1-5; D not resolved. Germline assignment: CDR1 MNHEY and CDR2 SMNVEV (reference sequence). V lost 2 bases and J 2 bases, leaving 10 bases between the germline ends. The CDR3 totals 15 residues. The DNA for the CDR3 is TGTGCCAGCAGTTTAAACCCCCAGGGCAATCAGCCCCAGCATTTT. Translation: CASSLNPQGNQPQHF.

This clonotype showed up just a few times. The V and J genes are TRBV29-1 and TRBJ2-1, with 7 nucleotides matching TRBD2. Germline CDR1 is SQVTM and CDR2 is ANQGSEA. The V segment lost 5 bases and the J segment 15 bases; nucleotides outside the gene matches: 7. The CDR3 spans 10 residues. The CDR3: CSVLAGDWFF. The CDR3 DNA is TGCAGCGTTCTGGCGGGAGATTGGTTCTTC.

Many counts were recorded for this clonotype. This sequence joins TRBV7-2 and TRBJ2-5, with a tentative D call TRBD2 (5 bases). V was clipped by 2 bases and J by 1 base, with 14 bases between them. The CDR3 sequence is 16 residues long. Germline loops: CDR1 SGHTA, CDR2 FQGNSA. CDR3 DNA sequence: TGTGCCAGCAGCTTAACGGCTGGGAGACCCCAAGAGACCCAGTACTTC. Amino acid sequence: CASSLTAGRPQETQYF. Full variable domain (outside the CDR3, taken from reference TRBV7-2 and TRBJ2-5): GAGVSQSPSNKVTEKGKDVELRCDPISGHTALYWYRQSLGQGLEFLIYFQGNSAPDKSGLPSDRFSAERTGGSVSTLTIQRTQQEDSAVYLCASSLTAGRPQETQYFGPGTRLLVL.

This clonotype was seen only a few times. The genes are TRBV7-9 and TRBJ2-1; TRBD2 matches 8 bases. The CDR3 consists of 16 residues. The ends lost 5 bases at V and 8 bases at J; junction bases unmatched: 14. Germline CDR1 reads SEHNR; CDR2 reads FQNEAQ (reference sequence). As DNA, the CDR3 is TGTGCCAGCAGCAAGGCCGGGACTAGGAAGATCCATGAGCAGTTCTTC. Translation gives CASSKAGTRKIHEQFF.

The sample holds many counts of this clonotype. The chain employs TRBV28 and TRBJ2-7; 8 bases match TRBD2. Germline-derived CDR1 and CDR2 are MDHEN and SYDVKM. The CDR3 length is 14 residues. Trimming removed 9 bases from V and 6 bases from J; junction bases left unmatched: 13. The CDR3 loop reads CASYPGTSFSEQYF. The CDR3 region has the DNA TGTGCCAGTTATCCCGGGACTAGTTTCTCCGAGCAGTACTTC.

This clonotype was observed a handful of times. V and J are TRBV30 and TRBJ2-1; 9 bases map to TRBD2. This CDR3 is 15 amino acids long. Germline V CDR1 and CDR2: GTSNPN, SVGIG (reference sequence). V lost 4 bases and J lost 7; bases outside the gene matches: 11. CDR3 in DNA: TGTGCCTGGAAAAGGGTAGCGGGAGTCCTTAATGAGCAGTTCTTC. This translates into CAWKRVAGVLNEQFF.

The rearrangement uses TRBV21-1 and TRBJ2-5; TRBD1, the D gene given by the table, was not confirmed from the DNA. TRBV21-1 is designated a pseudogene. The CDR3 has 15 amino acids. The CDR3 DNA is TGTGCCAGCAGCAAAGTGATCCGCCGGGGGGAGACCCAGTACTTC. This gives the protein CASSKVIRRGETQYF.

This clonotype appeared many times. The rearrangement joins TRBV29-1 to TRBJ2-3; 8 nucleotides agree with TRBD1. This CDR3 contains 14 residues. J lost 4 bases, V lost 5 bases, and 8 bases had no gene match. The V gene's germline CDR1 is SQVTM and CDR2 ANQGSEA. The CDR3 loop is CSVSAGGYADTQYF. CDR3 sequence (DNA): TGCAGCGTTTCTGCAGGGGGCTATGCAGATACGCAGTATTTT.

This clonotype was observed at least ten times. V gene TRBV6-5 combines with J gene TRBJ2-1; the match to TRBD2 covers 9 bases. V dropped 0 bases and J dropped 4; count of bases not matched to a gene: 10. This CDR3 is 18 amino acids long. Germline V CDR1 and CDR2: MNHEY, SVGAGI. Here the CDR3 DNA reads TGTGCCAGCAGTTACTCCAGATCGCGGGAGGGTAGTTACAATGAGCAGTTCTTC. Residues: CASSYSRSREGSYNEQFF.

This clonotype was counted ten times or more. The chain is built from TRBV7-9 and TRBJ2-2; unclear D gene. With 2 bases removed from V and 1 base from J, the gap between germline ends came to 5 bases. Germline loops: CDR1 SEHNR, CDR2 FQNEAQ (reference sequence). The length of the CDR3 is 14 residues. The CDR3 reads CASSLSENTGELFF. The CDR3 DNA is TGTGCCAGCAGCTTATCAGAGAACACCGGGGAGCTGTTTTTT. The whole variable domain, filled in from reference TRBV7-9 and TRBJ2-2, reads DTGVSQNPRHKITKRGQNVTFRCDPISEHNRLYWYRQTLGQGPEFLTYFQNEAQLEKSRLLSDRFSAERPKGSFSTLEIQRTEQGDSAMYLCASSLSENTGELFFGEGSRLTVL.

The V and J genes are TRBV6-1 and TRBJ2-4, with 7 bases aligning to TRBD2. In germline, CDR1 is MNHNS, CDR2 SASEGT. Unmatched junction bases numbered 7, after V lost 2 bases and J lost 3 bases. The CDR3 covers 16 residues. In DNA, the CDR3 is TGTGCCAGCAGTGAATGGGCTAGCGGAGTCAAAAACATTCAGTACTTC. Translated: CASSEWASGVKNIQYF.

This clonotype was observed many times. The chain couples TRBV9 to TRBJ2-2; 10 positions agree with TRBD2. The germline V gene has CDR1 SGDLS and CDR2 YYNGEE. V dropped 0 bases and J dropped 8; count of bases not matched to a gene: 4. This CDR3 is built from 15 residues. CDR3 in DNA: TGTGCCAGCAGCGTAGATACTAGCGGGACAGGGGAGCTGTTTTTT. As protein: CASSVDTSGTGELFF.